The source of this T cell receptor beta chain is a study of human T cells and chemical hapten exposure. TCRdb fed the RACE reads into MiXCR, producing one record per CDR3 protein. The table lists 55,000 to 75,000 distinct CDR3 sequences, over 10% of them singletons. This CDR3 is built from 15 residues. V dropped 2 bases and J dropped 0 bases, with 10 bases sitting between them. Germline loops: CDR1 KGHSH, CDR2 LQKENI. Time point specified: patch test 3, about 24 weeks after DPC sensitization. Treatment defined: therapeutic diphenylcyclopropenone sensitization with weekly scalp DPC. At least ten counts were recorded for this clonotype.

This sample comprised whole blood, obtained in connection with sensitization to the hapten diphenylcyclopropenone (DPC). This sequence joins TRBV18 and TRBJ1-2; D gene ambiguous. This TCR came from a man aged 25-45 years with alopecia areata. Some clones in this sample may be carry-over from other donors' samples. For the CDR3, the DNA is TGTGCCAGCTCACCAGATGGTTTCCCTAACTATGGCTACACCTTC. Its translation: CASSPDGFPNYGYTF.